These T cell receptor beta chains were read from a single sample in a study of cytomegalovirus exposure and HLA in healthy donors. Generated by immunoSEQ multiplex PCR, the TCRdb table keeps only in-frame clones and is missing some. The sample holds some 78,000 clones, approximately 77% seen once. Specimen: PBMCs. These receptors were obtained from a woman in her 40s in good health and CMV-seropositive. Each CDR3 is given without its conserved first and last residue. Each record gives: CDR3 protein, V gene, J gene.

ASRRGQGLTEAF,TRBV5-6,TRBJ1-1
ASSFGYQETQY,TRBV5-5,TRBJ2-5
ASSKDPPRHLAKNIQY,TRBV21-1,TRBJ2-4
ASRSGKGTEAF,TRBV28,TRBJ1-1
ASSGQGSNQPQH,TRBV6-6,TRBJ1-5
ASSLAMQGATNEKLF,TRBV5-1,TRBJ1-4
ASRPGQGFGETQY,TRBV2,TRBJ2-5
ASSLEQSYGYT,TRBV5-4,TRBJ1-2
ASSENSGIYEQY,TRBV5-1,TRBJ2-7
ASSQVGTGGGEKLF,TRBV4-1,TRBJ1-4
ASSQDLTSGVIDTQY,TRBV14,TRBJ2-3